This note documents a single T cell receptor (beta chain) sequence. What it binds is unknown. The entry originates in a study of T cells in Graves' hyperthyroidism and ophthalmopathy. Overall study findings and caveats: Ophthalmopathy cases were set apart from stable hyperthyroidism by a 13 V-J model.

Amplified TCR beta CDR3 regions derived from RNA transcripts. A first-round RT-PCR of the TCR CDR3 used the HTBI primer set. Via MiXCR, TCRdb re-called the multiplex PCR reads, giving one row per CDR3 protein. The sample consists of over 45,000 distinct CDR3 sequences, around 50% of them appearing once. Germline CDR1 is DFQATT and CDR2 is SNEGSKA (reference sequence). This CDR3 has 14 residues. After removal of 8 bases from V and 3 bases from J, the junction contained 6 bases not matched to a gene. Exclusion of patients followed from uncontrolled infection, other autoimmune disease, pregnancy or lactation. Orbital computed tomography and thyroid ultrasound, together with serum TRAb and thyroxine and clinical symptoms, were used for diagnoses.

The clonotype was recovered from a woman younger than 45 with Graves' ophthalmopathy. V and J are TRBV20-1 and TRBJ2-7, with 14 nucleotides matching TRBD2. Sequenced material: blood. The CDR3 DNA sequence: TGCAGTACGGGACTAGCGGGAGATTTCTACGAGCAGTACTTC. Amino acid sequence: CSTGLAGDFYEQYF.